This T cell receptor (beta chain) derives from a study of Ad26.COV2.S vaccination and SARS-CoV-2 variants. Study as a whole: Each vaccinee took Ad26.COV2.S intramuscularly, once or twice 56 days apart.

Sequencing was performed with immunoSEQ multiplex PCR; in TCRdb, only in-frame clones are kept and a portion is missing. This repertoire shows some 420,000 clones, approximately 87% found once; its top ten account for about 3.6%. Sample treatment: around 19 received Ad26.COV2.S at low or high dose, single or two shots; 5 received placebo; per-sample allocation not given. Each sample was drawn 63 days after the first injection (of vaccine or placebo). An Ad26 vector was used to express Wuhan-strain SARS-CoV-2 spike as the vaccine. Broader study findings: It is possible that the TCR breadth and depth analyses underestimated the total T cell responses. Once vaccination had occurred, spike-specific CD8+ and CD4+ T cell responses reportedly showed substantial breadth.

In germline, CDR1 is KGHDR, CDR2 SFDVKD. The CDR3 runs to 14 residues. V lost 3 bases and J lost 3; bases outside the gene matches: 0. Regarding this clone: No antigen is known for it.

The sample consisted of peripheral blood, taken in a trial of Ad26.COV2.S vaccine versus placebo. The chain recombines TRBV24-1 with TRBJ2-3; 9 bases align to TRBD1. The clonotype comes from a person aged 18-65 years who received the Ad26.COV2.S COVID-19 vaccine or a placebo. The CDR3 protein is CATSDGTGTDTQYF. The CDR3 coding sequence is TGTGCCACCAGTGATGGGACAGGGACAGATACGCAGTATTTT.